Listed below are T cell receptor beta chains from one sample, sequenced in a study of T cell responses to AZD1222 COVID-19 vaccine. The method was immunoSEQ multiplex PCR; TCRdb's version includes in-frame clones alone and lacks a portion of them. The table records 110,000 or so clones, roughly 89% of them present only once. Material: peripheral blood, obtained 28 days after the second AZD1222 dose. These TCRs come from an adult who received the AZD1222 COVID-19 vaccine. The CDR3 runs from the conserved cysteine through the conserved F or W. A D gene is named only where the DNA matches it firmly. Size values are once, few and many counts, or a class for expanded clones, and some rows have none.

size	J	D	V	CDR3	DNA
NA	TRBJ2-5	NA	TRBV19	CASSGSASEGQYF	TGTGCCAGTAGTGGGTCGGCTAGCGAGGGCCAGTACTTC
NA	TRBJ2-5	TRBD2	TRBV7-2	CASSERLARETQYF	TGTGCCAGCAGCGAGAGACTAGCGAGGGAGACCCAGTACTTC
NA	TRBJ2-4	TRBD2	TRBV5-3	CARSFAGTSIQYF	TGTGCCAGAAGCTTCGCCGGGACTAGCATTCAGTACTTC
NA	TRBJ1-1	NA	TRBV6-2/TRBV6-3	CASSYPGPMTEAFF	TGTGCCAGCAGTTACCCGGGCCCAATGACTGAAGCTTTCTTT
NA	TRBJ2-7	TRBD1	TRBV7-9	CASRFTGGSYEQYF	TGTGCCAGCAGATTCACAGGGGGATCCTACGAGCAGTACTTC
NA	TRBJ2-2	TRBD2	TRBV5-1	CASSFDRRQLRGGTGELFF	TGCGCCAGCAGCTTTGATAGAAGGCAGCTCCGGGGGGGCACCGGGGAGCTGTTTTTT
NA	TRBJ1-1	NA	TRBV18	CASSRDGLEAFF	TGTGCCAGCTCAAGAGATGGCCTGGAAGCTTTCTTT
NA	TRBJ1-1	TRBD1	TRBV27	CASSFSGQGARNTEAFF	TGTGCCAGCAGTTTTTCTGGGCAGGGGGCTCGTAACACTGAAGCTTTCTTT
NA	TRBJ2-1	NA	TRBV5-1	CASSLGAAYNEQFF	TGCGCCAGCAGCTTAGGGGCAGCCTACAATGAGCAGTTCTTC
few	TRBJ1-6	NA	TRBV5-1	CASSAENPHAGSPLHF	TGCGCCAGCAGCGCCGAAAACCCTCACGCGGGTTCACCCCTCCACTTT
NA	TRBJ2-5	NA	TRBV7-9	CASSLAGQSETQYF	TGTGCCAGCAGCTTAGCGGGACAATCAGAGACCCAGTACTTC
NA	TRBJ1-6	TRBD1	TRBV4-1	CASSRDDRGDNSPLHF	TGCGCCAGCAGCCGGGACGACAGGGGAGATAATTCACCCCTCCACTTT
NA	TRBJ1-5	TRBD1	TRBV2	CASRNQGGLQPQHF	TGTGCCAGCAGGAACCAGGGGGGGCTTCAGCCCCAGCATTTT
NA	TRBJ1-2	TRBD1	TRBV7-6	CASSYITGGDGYTF	TGTGCCAGCAGCTATATTACAGGGGGGGATGGCTACACCTTC
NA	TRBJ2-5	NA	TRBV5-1	CASSLPTGATETQYF	TGCGCCAGCAGCTTGCCTACGGGGGCAACGGAGACCCAGTACTTC
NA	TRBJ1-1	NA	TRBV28	CASRKQQGMYTEAFF	TGTGCCAGCAGGAAGCAACAGGGTATGTACACTGAAGCTTTCTTT
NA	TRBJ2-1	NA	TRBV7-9	CASSLLDSKLYNEQFF	TGTGCCAGCAGCCTTCTGGACAGCAAACTCTACAATGAGCAGTTCTTC
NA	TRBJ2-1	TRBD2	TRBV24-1	CATSDLTSGRAGEQFF	TGTGCCACCAGTGATTTGACTAGCGGGAGGGCTGGGGAGCAGTTCTTC
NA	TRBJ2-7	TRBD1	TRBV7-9	CAGRDRGEDEQYF	TGTGCCGGCAGGGACAGGGGGGAGGACGAGCAGTACTTC
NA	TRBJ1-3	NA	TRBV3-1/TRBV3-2	CASSRAGLIGNTIYF	TGTGCCAGCAGCCGGGCAGGCCTTATTGGAAACACCATATATTTT
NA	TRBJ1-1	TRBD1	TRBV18	CASSGQGVTEAFF	TGTGCCAGCTCGGGACAGGGGGTTACTGAAGCTTTCTTT
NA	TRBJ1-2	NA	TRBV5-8	CASSIDRLSNYGYTF	TGTGCCAGCAGCATAGACAGGCTAAGTAACTATGGCTACACCTTC
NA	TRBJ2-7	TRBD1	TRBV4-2	CASSPGQGASYEQYF	TGTGCCAGCAGCCCAGGACAGGGGGCGTCCTACGAGCAGTACTTC
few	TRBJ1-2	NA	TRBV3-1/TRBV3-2	CASSQGLVPYGYTF	TGTGCCAGCAGCCAGGGGCTCGTCCCCTATGGCTACACCTTC
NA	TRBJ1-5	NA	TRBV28	CASSFSRANQPQHF	TGTGCCAGCAGTTTTAGCAGGGCGAATCAGCCCCAGCATTTT
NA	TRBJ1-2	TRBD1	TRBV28	CASSLLLTGTGLLTNYGYTF	TGTGCCAGCAGTTTGCTCCTAACCGGGACAGGGCTCCTGACTAACTATGGCTACACCTTC
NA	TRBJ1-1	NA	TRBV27	CASAAGATEAFF	TGTGCCAGCGCCGCAGGGGCCACTGAAGCTTTCTTT
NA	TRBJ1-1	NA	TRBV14	CASSQDSVNTEAFF	TGTGCCAGCAGCCAAGACTCAGTGAACACTGAAGCTTTCTTT
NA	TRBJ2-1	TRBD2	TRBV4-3	CASSQDSLAGTYNEQFF	TGCGCCAGCAGCCAAGATTCACTAGCGGGAACTTACAATGAGCAGTTCTTC
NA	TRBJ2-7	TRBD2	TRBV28	CASSTTSSGSYHEQYF	TGTGCCAGCAGTACTACCTCTAGCGGGAGTTACCACGAGCAGTACTTC
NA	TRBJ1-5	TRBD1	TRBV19	CASSSGQGGDQPQHF	TGTGCCAGTAGTTCGGGACAGGGGGGCGATCAGCCCCAGCATTTT
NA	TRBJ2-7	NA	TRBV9	CASSVGGSVSYEQYF	TGTGCCAGCAGCGTAGGGGGGTCTGTCTCCTACGAGCAGTACTTC